This TCR beta chain was captured by sequencing in a study of T cells in Graves' hyperthyroidism and ophthalmopathy. The TCR beta CDR3 regions underwent amplification using RNA transcripts as the source. First-round RT-PCR with HTBI primers amplified the TCR CDR3 region. Each CDR3 protein is one row after TCRdb ran MiXCR on the multiplex PCR reads. The table has about 570,000 distinct CDR3 sequences, less than 15% seen once. As to this clonotype: What it binds is unknown.

The CDR3 runs to 16 residues. Germline CDR1 and CDR2: PRHDT and FYEKMQ (reference sequence). The trim removed 5 bases at V and 5 bases at J, leaving 11 bases unmatched. Diagnoses were made from clinical symptoms, serum measures (thyroxine and TRAb), thyroid ultrasound and orbital computed tomography. Fresh peripheral blood, 7.5 to 10 ml of it, supplied the PBMCs. Study-wide results and limits: Blood held most thyroid clonotypes expanded above 0.001 frequency.

This sequence joins TRBV13 and TRBJ2-5; 10 positions match TRBD2. This TCR was recovered from a woman aged 40 to 50 with Graves' hyperthyroidism. The sequenced sample was blood. In DNA form, the CDR3 reads TGTGCCAGCAGCGACGCTAGCGGGGGCTGGGGGGAGACCCAGTACTTC. It codes for CASSDASGGWGETQYF.